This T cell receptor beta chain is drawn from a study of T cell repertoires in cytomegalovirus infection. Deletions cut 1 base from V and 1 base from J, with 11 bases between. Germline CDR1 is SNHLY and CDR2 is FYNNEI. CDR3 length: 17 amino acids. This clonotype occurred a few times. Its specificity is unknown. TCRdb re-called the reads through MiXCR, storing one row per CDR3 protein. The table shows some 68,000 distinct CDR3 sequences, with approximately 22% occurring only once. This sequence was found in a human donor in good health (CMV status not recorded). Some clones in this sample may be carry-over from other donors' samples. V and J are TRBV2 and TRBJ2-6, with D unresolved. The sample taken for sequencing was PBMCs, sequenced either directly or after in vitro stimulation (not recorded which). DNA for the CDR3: TGTGCCAGCAGTGAAGTTCTAGGATCTTCTGGGGCCAACGTCCTGACTTTC. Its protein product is CASSEVLGSSGANVLTF.